Listed here are 26 T cell receptor beta chains from one sample, sequenced in a study of blood T cell repertoires in COVID-19. Here immunoSEQ multiplex PCR was the method, and the copy in TCRdb shows in-frame clones only, minus some. Of hundreds of thousands of clones in the sample, about 86% were seen once. Sequences were obtained from peripheral blood. These receptor sequences come from an elderly man with acute or convalescent COVID-19.

This clone was detected only a few times. V is TRBV2 and J is TRBJ1-5, with a possible D match to TRBD1 (5 bases). Germline-derived CDR1 and CDR2 are SNHLY and FYNNEI. The ends were cut back, 4 bases at V and 7 bases at J, with 14 bases in the middle. The CDR3 sequence is 14 residues long. In DNA form, the CDR3 reads TGTGCCAGCAGTGTGGCAGGGCCATACCAGCCCCAGCATTTT. This encodes CASSVAGPYQPQHF.

The rearrangement links TRBV10-3 to TRBJ2-4; tentative D call: TRBD2 (5 bases). The CDR3 runs to 14 residues. With 10 bases removed from V and 2 bases from J, the gap between germline ends came to 15 bases. From germline, CDR1 is ENHRY and CDR2 SYGVKD. DNA for the CDR3: TGTGCCACCGGGGTTACGGGGTCCAAAAACATTCAGTACTTC. Translated, it gives CATGVTGSKNIQYF.

The chain has TRBV14 and TRBJ1-1, with TRBD1 matching over 7 bases. CDR3 length: 13 residues. V trimming: 8 bases; J trimming: 0 bases; junction bases outside the gene matches: 3. CDR1 is SGHDN, CDR2 FVKESK, per germline. The CDR3 spells CASRQGMNTEAFF. The CDR3 coding sequence is TGTGCCAGCCGACAGGGAATGAACACTGAAGCTTTCTTT.

This clone was observed a handful of times. V and J are TRBV3-1 (or the pseudogene TRBV3-2) and TRBJ1-2; 10 nucleotides align to TRBD1. Germline V gene data show CDR1 as LGHDT and CDR2 as YNNKEL (reference sequence). The CDR3 spans 16 residues. The V and J ends lost 3 bases and 2 bases, in that order; junction bases with no gene match: 6. CDR3 loop: CASSQEWGQGNYGYTF. The CDR3 DNA is TGTGCCAGCAGCCAGGAGTGGGGACAGGGGAACTATGGCTACACCTTC.

The V and J genes are TRBV19 and TRBJ1-2; 7 bases line up with TRBD1. Germline loops: CDR1 LNHDA, CDR2 SQIVND (reference sequence). This CDR3 has 14 amino acids. Germline trimming cut 8 bases from V and 4 bases from J; bases unmatched to any gene: 10. The CDR3 coding sequence is TGTGCCAGTGGGCCGACAGGGCCTTCCTATGGCTACACCTTC. Its protein is CASGPTGPSYGYTF.

This clone was seen a single time. The chain has TRBV5-6 and TRBJ2-7; 7 bases fit TRBD1. Per germline, CDR1 SGHDT and CDR2 YYEEEE. This CDR3 comprises 14 residues. The J segment lost 7 bases and the V segment lost 0 bases, leaving 7 bases of the junction unmatched. The CDR3 sequence is CASSLGQGLSEQYF. CDR3 DNA: TGTGCCAGCAGCTTGGGACAGGGCCTCTCTGAGCAGTACTTC.

The chain couples TRBV6-1 to TRBJ2-7, with TRBD2 as a possible D gene (6 bases). CDR3 length equals 17 residues. V shed 2 bases and J shed 7 bases, with 24 bases lying between them. Germline CDR1 is MNHNS and CDR2 is SASEGT. The CDR3 bases are TGTGCCAGCAGTGAATACCCCGCCGGGCGGCCTGGAGGGGAGCAGTACTTC. It encodes CASSEYPAGRPGGEQYF.

The chain combines TRBV18 with TRBJ1-5; D gene ambiguous. The germline gives CDR1 KGHSH, CDR2 LQKENI. The length of the CDR3 is 13 residues. Trimming left V 3 bases short and J 3 bases short, with 6 bases between. The chain's CDR3 is CASSPDNNQPQHF. The CDR3 DNA is TGTGCCAGCTCACCTGACAACAATCAGCCCCAGCATTTT.

V gene TRBV5-6 combines with J gene TRBJ2-7, with TRBD2 identical over 11 bases. The CDR3 length is 15 residues. Germline assignment: CDR1 SGHDT and CDR2 YYEEEE. The trim removed 4 bases at V and 3 bases at J, leaving 6 bases unmatched. The CDR3 DNA follows: TGTGCCAGCAGCCATACTAGCGGGGGATACTACGAGCAGTACTTC. Its protein product is CASSHTSGGYYEQYF.

This clone was seen just once. J is TRBJ1-2 and V is TRBV3-1 (or the pseudogene TRBV3-2); 8 bases map to TRBD1. CDR3 length: 14 residues. The V and J ends lost 6 bases and 3 bases, in that order; junction bases with no gene match: 6. Germline lookup yields CDR1 LGHDT and CDR2 YNNKEL (reference sequence). CDR3 sequence (DNA): TGTGCCAGCAGTAACAGGGGGTCGTACTATGGCTACACCTTC. This codes for CASSNRGSYYGYTF.

This rearrangement joins TRBV28 to TRBJ1-2; TRBD1 matches 8 bases. The CDR3 is made up of 14 amino acids. V lost 5 bases, J lost 3 bases, and 5 bases stayed unmatched. From germline, CDR1 is MDHEN and CDR2 SYDVKM. The CDR3 here is CASSTKQGDYGYTF. CDR3 in DNA: TGTGCCAGCAGTACAAAACAGGGGGACTATGGCTACACCTTC.

For the CDR3, the DNA is TGCGCCAGCAGCTTGGGAGCCTCGCGGGGACAGGGGAGATCCTACGAGCAGTACTTC. It encodes CASSLGASRGQGRSYEQYF. The chain joins TRBV5-1 to TRBJ2-7; 10 bases fit TRBD1. Germline CDR1 and CDR2: SGHRS and YFSETQ. The V gene end was trimmed by 0 bases and the J gene end by 1 base; junction bases not matched to a gene: 13. This CDR3 contains 19 residues.

J is TRBJ2-1 and V is TRBV6-5; weak D call: TRBD2 (6 bases). The germline V gene has CDR1 MNHEY and CDR2 SVGAGI. The ends were cut back, 6 bases at V and 9 bases at J, with 9 bases in the middle. This CDR3 has 11 residues. In nucleotides, the CDR3 is TGTGCCAGCAGGGGGGGTCGTGAGCAGTTCTTC. Encoded protein: CASRGGREQFF.

The rearrangement links TRBV5-1 to TRBJ1-1; a weak D match, TRBD1 (5 bases). The CDR3 consists of 16 residues. Trimming removed 0 bases from V and 1 base from J, with 13 bases in between. Germline assignment: CDR1 SGHRS and CDR2 YFSETQ. As DNA, the CDR3 is TGCGCCAGCAGCTTGGCCCTCGGGGGACGGAACACTGAAGCTTTCTTT. Translation: CASSLALGGRNTEAFF.

The chain joins TRBV19 to TRBJ2-7; 9 nucleotides agree with TRBD1. V lost 6 bases to trimming and J lost 2 bases; unmatched junction nucleotides: 5. The CDR3 loop spans 14 amino acids. Germline V gene sequence: CDR1 LNHDA, CDR2 SQIVND (reference sequence). CDR3 loop: CASRRGQGPYEQYF. The CDR3 DNA reads TGTGCCAGTAGAAGGGGACAGGGCCCCTACGAGCAGTACTTC.

This chain links TRBV10-3 with TRBJ1-2; the D is unclear. Trimming cost V 4 bases and J 7 bases, with 10 bases left between them. This CDR3 comprises 12 residues. In germline, CDR1 is ENHRY, CDR2 SYGVKD. Here the CDR3 reads CAISAQEVGYTF. The CDR3 DNA sequence: TGTGCCATCAGTGCCCAGGAGGTTGGCTACACCTTC.

V gene TRBV28 combines with J gene TRBJ2-7; 8 nucleotides align to TRBD1. Germline V gene sequence: CDR1 MDHEN, CDR2 SYDVKM. This CDR3 region has 16 residues. J gave up 1 base and V 7 bases, and 12 bases lay outside the gene matches. DNA of the CDR3: TGTGCCAGCAAGGGGATGGGCAGGGGGCCTTCCTACGAGCAGTACTTC. It yields the protein CASKGMGRGPSYEQYF.

The rearrangement uses TRBV28 and TRBJ1-6, with a tentative D call TRBD1 (6 bases). Trimming removed 8 bases at V and 7 bases at J, with 15 bases between. The CDR3 sequence is 14 residues long. CDR1 and CDR2 (germline): MDHEN, SYDVKM. The CDR3 loop reads CASGTGHRNSPLHF. The DNA of the CDR3 is TGTGCCAGCGGAACAGGGCATCGGAATTCACCCCTCCACTTT.

The chain's CDR3 is CASRRTGKGQPQHF. The CDR3 DNA sequence: TGTGCCAGCAGGCGGACAGGGAAGGGACAGCCCCAGCATTTT. The rearrangement joins TRBV28 to TRBJ1-5; 8 nucleotides line up with TRBD1. The CDR3 has 14 residues. V lost 6 bases to trimming and J lost 7 bases; unmatched junction nucleotides: 8. CDR1 is MDHEN, CDR2 SYDVKM, per germline.

The chain links TRBV5-1 to TRBJ1-1, with TRBD1 identical over 9 bases. Germline assignment: CDR1 SGHRS and CDR2 YFSETQ. CDR3 size: 17 residues. Trimming at V came to 6 bases and at J to 1 base, leaving 13 bases not matched to a gene. The CDR3 nucleotides are TGCGCCAGCAACGCCCACAGGGGGCAGGCGGAGAACACTGAAGCTTTCTTT. This gives the protein CASNAHRGQAENTEAFF.

The chain is built from TRBV2 and TRBJ2-2; a possible D gene is TRBD2 (5 bases). The CDR3 consists of 15 residues. V lost 2 bases and J 3 bases, leaving 10 bases between the germline ends. The germline V gene has CDR1 SNHLY and CDR2 FYNNEI. CDR3 DNA sequence: TGTGCCAGCAGTGAACGAGGGCTTTACACCGGGGAGCTGTTTTTT. Amino acids: CASSERGLYTGELFF. Full variable domain (remainder filled in from reference TRBV2 and TRBJ2-2): EPEVTQTPSHQVTQMGQEVILRCVPISNHLYFYWYRQILGQKVEFLVSFYNNEISEKSEIFDDQFSVERPDGSNFTLKIRSTKLEDSAMYFCASSERGLYTGELFFGEGSRLTVL.

The chain couples TRBV7-9 to TRBJ1-1; D unresolved. Trimming pared 4 bases from V and 3 bases from J, leaving 12 bases between. The CDR3 covers 14 residues. Germline V CDR1 and CDR2: SEHNR, FQNEAQ (reference sequence). CDR3 bases: TGTGCCAGCAGCTCTGGAGTCCCGGACACTGAAGCTTTCTTT. It yields the protein CASSSGVPDTEAFF.

The chain recombines TRBV24-1 with TRBJ2-2; a weak D match, TRBD1 (5 bases). Trimming pared 4 bases from V and 7 bases from J, leaving 18 bases between. In germline, CDR1 is KGHDR, CDR2 SFDVKD. The CDR3 runs 16 residues. The CDR3 sequence is CATSEGRGAGIGELFF. CDR3 sequence (DNA): TGTGCCACCAGTGAGGGTAGGGGCGCAGGGATCGGGGAGCTGTTTTTT.

This clone was seen more than once but under ten times. The genes are TRBV5-1 and TRBJ1-2; D perhaps matches TRBD1 (6 bases). Germline V lookup: CDR1 SGHRS, CDR2 YFSETQ. The V and J ends lost 3 bases and 1 base respectively, with 10 bases between them. The CDR3 is 14 residues long. DNA of the CDR3: TGCGCCAGCAGCTCCGGGACACGTAACTATGGCTACACCTTC. Translating it yields CASSSGTRNYGYTF.

The chain employs TRBV18 and TRBJ1-5; D perhaps matches TRBD1 (5 bases). The germline V and J ends were trimmed by 3 bases and 2 bases, with 14 bases remaining between them. This CDR3 has 16 amino acids. CDR1 and CDR2 (germline): KGHSH, LQKENI. CDR3 nucleotides: TGTGCCAGCTCACCTCAGGGAAGGTTAGGCAATCAGCCCCAGCATTTT. Amino acids: CASSPQGRLGNQPQHF.

This clone has just a few counts. V usage is TRBV6-6 and J usage is TRBJ2-7; 11 bases match TRBD1. The CDR3 spans 17 residues. V was pared by 5 bases and J by 0 bases, with 9 bases of the junction left unmatched. CDR1 is MNHNY and CDR2 is SVGAGI in the germline V gene (reference sequence). The CDR3, as DNA: TGTGCCAGCAGTCCCGGGACAGGGGGTTTTAGCTCCTACGAGCAGTACTTC. It specifies CASSPGTGGFSSYEQYF.